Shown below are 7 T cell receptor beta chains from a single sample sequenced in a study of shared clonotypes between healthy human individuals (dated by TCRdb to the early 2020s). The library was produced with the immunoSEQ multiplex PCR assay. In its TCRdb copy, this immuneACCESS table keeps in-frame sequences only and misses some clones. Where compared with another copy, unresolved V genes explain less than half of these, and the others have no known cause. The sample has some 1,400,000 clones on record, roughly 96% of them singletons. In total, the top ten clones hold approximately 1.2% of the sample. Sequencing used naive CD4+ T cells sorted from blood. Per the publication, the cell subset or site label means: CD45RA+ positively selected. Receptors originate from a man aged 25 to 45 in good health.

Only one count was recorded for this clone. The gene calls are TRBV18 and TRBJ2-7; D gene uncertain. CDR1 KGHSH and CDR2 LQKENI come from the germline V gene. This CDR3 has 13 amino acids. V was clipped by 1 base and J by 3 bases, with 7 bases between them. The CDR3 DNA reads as TGTGCCAGCTCACCACGAAAGGACTACGAGCAGTACTTC. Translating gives CASSPRKDYEQYF.

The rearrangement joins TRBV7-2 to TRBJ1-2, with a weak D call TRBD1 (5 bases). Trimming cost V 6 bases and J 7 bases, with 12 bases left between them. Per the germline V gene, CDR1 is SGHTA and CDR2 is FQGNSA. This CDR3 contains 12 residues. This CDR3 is CASSPTVSGYTF. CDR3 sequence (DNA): TGTGCCAGCAGTCCGACAGTCAGTGGCTACACCTTC.

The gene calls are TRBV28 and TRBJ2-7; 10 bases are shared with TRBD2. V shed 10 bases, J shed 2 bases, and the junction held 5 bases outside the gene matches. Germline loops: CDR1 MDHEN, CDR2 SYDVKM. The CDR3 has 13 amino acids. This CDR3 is CATGTSVTYEQYF. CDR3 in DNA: TGTGCCACCGGGACTAGCGTAACCTACGAGCAGTACTTC.

CDR3 nucleotides: TGCGCCAGCAGCCCGGAAACAGGGGGCTACACTGAAGCTTTCTTT. The encoded protein is CASSPETGGYTEAFF. The J gene is TRBJ1-1, the V gene TRBV5-1, with TRBD1 matching over 9 bases. The CDR3 runs 15 residues. CDR1 and CDR2 from the germline V gene are SGHRS and YFSETQ. The J segment lost 3 bases and the V segment lost 4 bases, leaving 7 bases of the junction unmatched.

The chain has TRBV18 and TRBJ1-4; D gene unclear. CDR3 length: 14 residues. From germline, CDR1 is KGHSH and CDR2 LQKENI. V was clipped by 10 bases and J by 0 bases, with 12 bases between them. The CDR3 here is CATSGVSTNEKLFF. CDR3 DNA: TGTGCCACCTCCGGGGTTTCAACTAATGAAAAACTGTTTTTT.

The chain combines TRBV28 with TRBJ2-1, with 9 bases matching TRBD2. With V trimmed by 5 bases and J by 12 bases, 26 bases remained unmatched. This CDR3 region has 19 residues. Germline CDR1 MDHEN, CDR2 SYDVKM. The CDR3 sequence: CASSKGEAGLAKGSSGQFF. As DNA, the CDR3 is TGTGCCAGCAGTAAGGGGGAAGCGGGACTAGCTAAGGGAAGCAGCGGGCAGTTCTTC.

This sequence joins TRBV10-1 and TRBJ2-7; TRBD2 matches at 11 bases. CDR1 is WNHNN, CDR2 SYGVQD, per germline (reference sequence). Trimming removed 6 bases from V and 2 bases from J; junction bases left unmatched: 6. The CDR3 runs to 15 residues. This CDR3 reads CASSGGLADTYEQYF. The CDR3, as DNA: TGCGCCAGCAGCGGGGGACTAGCGGATACCTACGAGCAGTACTTC.